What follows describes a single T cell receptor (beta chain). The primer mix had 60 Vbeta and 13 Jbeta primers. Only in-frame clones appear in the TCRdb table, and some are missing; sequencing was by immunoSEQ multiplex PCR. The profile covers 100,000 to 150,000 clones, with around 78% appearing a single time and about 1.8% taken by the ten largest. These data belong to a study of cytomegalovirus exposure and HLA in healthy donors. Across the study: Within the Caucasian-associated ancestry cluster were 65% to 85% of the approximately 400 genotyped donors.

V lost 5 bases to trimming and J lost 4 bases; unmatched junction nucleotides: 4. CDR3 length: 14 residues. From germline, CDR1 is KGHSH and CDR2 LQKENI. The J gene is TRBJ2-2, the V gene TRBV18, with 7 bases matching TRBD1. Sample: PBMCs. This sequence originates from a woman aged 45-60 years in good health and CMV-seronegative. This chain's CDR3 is CASSGGQLTGELFF. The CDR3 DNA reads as TGTGCCAGCTCAGGGGGACAGCTCACCGGGGAGCTGTTTTTT.